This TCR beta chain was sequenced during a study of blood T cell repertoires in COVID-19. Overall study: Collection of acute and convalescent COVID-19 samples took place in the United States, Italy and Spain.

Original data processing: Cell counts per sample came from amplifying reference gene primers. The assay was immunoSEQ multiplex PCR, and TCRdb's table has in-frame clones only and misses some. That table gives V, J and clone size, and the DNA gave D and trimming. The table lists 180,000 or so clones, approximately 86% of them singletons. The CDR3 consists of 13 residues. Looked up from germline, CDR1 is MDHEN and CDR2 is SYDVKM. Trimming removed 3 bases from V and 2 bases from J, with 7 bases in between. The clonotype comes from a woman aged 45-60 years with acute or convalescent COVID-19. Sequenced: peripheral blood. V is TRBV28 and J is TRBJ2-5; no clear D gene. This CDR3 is CASSLGLQETQYF. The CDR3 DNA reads TGTGCCAGCAGTTTGGGCCTTCAAGAGACCCAGTACTTC.